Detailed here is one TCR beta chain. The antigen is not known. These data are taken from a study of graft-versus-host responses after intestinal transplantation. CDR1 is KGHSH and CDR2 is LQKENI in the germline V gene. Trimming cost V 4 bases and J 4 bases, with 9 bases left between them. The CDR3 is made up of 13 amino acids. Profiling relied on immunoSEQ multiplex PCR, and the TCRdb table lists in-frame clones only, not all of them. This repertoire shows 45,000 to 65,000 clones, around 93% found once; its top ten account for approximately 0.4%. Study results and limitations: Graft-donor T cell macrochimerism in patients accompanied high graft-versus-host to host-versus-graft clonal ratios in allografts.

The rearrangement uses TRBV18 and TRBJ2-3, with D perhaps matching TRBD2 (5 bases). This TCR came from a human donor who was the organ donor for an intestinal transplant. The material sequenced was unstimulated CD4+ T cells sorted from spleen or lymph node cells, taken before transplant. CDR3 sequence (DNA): TGTGCCAGCTCACTAACTAGAGCAGATACGCAGTATTTT. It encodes CASSLTRADTQYF.